This TCR beta chain stems from a study of blood T cell repertoires in COVID-19. In the original analysis: By means of reference gene primer amplification, nucleated cell counts were estimated. Profiling relied on immunoSEQ multiplex PCR, and the TCRdb table lists in-frame clones only, not all of them. That table is the source of V, J and clone size, and D and trimming were worked out from the DNA. The sample shows around 73,000 clones, about four fifths of them seen only once. The table lists this clone with a count of one. The junction had 3 bases not matched to a gene; V was cut back by 3 bases and J by 5 bases. Germline lookup yields CDR1 KGHSH and CDR2 LQKENI. The CDR3 is made up of 13 amino acids.

The sequence derives from a human donor in a cohort sampled during active COVID-19. The chain recombines TRBV18 with TRBJ1-2; 7 bases are a match to TRBD1. The sequencing input was peripheral blood. The CDR3 DNA is TGTGCCAGCTCACCCCACAGGGGATATGGCTACACCTTC. Amino acids: CASSPHRGYGYTF.